This record concerns one T cell receptor (beta chain) sequence. Its antigen is unidentified. The sample is drawn from a study of T cell responses to AZD1222 COVID-19 vaccine. Study in general: Some second doses came at about 4 weeks and others at about 12 weeks; these were pooled. Study outcomes and limitations: Targeting of unmutated variant regions was reportedly seen in nearly half of spike-specific TCRs. Females made up more of the donors, who were largely white British, and clonal diversity may have come out too low.

Measured with immunoSEQ multiplex PCR; TCRdb has only the in-frame clones, and not every one. The data contain about 140,000 clones, more than 85% of them seen just once; the ten biggest clones take up roughly 3.1%. CDR3 length: 13 amino acids. Germline V gives CDR1 MNHEY, CDR2 SVGEGT. V was pared by 4 bases and J by 5 bases, with 11 bases between. Sample: peripheral blood, taken on day 0 of AZD1222 vaccination. This sequence joins TRBV6-2 or TRBV6-3 and TRBJ2-5, with a weak D call TRBD1 (6 bases). This clonotype was obtained from an adult in good health. The CDR3 is CASSSWGLETQYF. In DNA form, the CDR3 reads TGTGCCAGCAGTTCCTGGGGGCTGGAGACCCAGTACTTC.